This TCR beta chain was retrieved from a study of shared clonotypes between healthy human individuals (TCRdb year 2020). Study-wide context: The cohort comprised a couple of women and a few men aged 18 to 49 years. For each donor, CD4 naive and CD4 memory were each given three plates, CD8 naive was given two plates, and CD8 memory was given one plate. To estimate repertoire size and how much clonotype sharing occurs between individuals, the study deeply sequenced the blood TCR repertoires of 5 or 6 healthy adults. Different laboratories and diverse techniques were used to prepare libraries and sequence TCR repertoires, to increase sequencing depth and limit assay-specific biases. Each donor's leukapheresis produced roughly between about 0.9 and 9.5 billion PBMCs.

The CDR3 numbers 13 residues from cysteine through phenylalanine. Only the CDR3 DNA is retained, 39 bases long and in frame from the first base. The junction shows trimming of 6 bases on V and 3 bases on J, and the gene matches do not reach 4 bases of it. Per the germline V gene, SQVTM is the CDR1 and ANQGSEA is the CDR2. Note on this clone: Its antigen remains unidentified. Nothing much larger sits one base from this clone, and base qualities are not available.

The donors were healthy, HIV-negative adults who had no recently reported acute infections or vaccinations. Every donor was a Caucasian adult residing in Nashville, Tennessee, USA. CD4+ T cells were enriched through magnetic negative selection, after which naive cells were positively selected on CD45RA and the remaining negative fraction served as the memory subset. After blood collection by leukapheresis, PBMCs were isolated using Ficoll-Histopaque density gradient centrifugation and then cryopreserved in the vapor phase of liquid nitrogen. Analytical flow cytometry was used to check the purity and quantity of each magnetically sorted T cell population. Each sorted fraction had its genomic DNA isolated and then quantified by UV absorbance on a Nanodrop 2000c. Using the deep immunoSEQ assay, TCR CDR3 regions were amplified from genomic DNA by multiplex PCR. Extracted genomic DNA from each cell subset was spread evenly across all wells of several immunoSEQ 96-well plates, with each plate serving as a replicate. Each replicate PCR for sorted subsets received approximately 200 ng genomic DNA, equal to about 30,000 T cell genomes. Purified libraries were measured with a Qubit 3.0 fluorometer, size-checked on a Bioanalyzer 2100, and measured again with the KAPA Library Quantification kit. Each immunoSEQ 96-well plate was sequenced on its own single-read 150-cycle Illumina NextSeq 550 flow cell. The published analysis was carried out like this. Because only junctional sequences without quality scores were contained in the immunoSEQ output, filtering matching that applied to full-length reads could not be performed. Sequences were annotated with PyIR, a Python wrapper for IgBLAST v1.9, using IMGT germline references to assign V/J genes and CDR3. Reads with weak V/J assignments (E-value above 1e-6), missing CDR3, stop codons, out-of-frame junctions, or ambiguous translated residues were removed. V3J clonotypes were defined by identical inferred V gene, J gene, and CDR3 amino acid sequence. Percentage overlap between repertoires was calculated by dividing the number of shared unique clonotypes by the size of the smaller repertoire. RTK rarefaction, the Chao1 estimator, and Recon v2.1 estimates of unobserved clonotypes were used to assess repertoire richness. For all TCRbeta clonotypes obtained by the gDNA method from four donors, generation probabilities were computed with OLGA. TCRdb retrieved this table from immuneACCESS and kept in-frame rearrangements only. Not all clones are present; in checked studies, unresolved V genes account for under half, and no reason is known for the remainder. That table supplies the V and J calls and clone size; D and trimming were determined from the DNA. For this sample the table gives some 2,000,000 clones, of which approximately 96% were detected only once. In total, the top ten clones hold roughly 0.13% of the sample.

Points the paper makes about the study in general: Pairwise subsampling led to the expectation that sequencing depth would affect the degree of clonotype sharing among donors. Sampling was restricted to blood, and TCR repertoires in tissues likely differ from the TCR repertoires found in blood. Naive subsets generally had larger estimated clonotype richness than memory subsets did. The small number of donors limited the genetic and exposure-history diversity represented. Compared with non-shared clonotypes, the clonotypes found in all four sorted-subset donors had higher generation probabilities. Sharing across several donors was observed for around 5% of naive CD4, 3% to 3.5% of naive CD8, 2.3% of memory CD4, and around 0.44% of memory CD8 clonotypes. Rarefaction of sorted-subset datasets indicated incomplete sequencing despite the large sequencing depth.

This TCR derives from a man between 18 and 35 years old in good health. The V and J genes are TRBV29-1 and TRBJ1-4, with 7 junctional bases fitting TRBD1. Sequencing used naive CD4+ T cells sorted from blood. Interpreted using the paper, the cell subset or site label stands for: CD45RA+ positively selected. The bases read TGCAGCGTCCGGGACAGATCTAATGAAAAACTGTTTTTT. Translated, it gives CSVRDRSNEKLFF.